A single sample gave rise to the 25 T cell receptor beta chains below, sequenced in a study of blood T cell repertoires in COVID-19. Profiling relied on immunoSEQ multiplex PCR, and the TCRdb table lists in-frame clones only, not all of them. Seen here are approximately 230,000 clones, around 82% observed once, and the top ten hold approximately 5.4%. Material for sequencing was peripheral blood. These receptors were collected from an elderly man with acute or convalescent COVID-19.

With respect to this clone: Other DNA sequences from this sample encode an identical CDR3 as well. The chain carries TRBV5-1 and TRBJ2-7; TRBD2 agrees at 16 bases. Germline CDR1 SGHRS, CDR2 YFSETQ. V gave up 0 bases and J gave up 1 base; unmatched junction bases: 1. CDR3 size: 17 residues. CDR3 loop: CASSLGGLAGGSYEQYF. Written as DNA, the CDR3 is TGCGCCAGCAGCTTGGGGGGACTAGCGGGAGGGTCCTACGAGCAGTACTTC.

V gene TRBV27 combines with J gene TRBJ2-7, with 7 bases that match TRBD2. The CDR3 is 12 amino acids. Germline CDR1 and CDR2: MNHEY and SMNVEV (reference sequence). V shed 3 bases, J shed 4 bases, and the junction held 0 bases outside the gene matches. DNA of the CDR3: TGTGCCAGCAGTTTTAGCGGGTACGAGCAGTACTTC. This codes for CASSFSGYEQYF.

This clone was seen more than once but under ten times. The J gene is TRBJ1-5, the V gene TRBV2; a weak D match, TRBD1 (5 bases). CDR3 length: 17 residues. V lost 4 bases and J lost 0, with 16 bases in between. CDR1 SNHLY and CDR2 FYNNEI come from the germline V gene. The DNA of the CDR3 is TGTGCCAGCAGTGCTCTAGGGGAACAGGTTAGCAATCAGCCCCAGCATTTT. This gives the protein CASSALGEQVSNQPQHF.

The rearrangement joins TRBV11-2 to TRBJ2-2; D might be TRBD2 (6 bases). The CDR3 sequence is 14 residues long. The germline V gene encodes CDR1 SGHAT and CDR2 FQNNGV. Deletions cut 1 base from V and 8 bases from J, with 11 bases between. The CDR3 nucleotides read TGTGCCAGCAGCTTAGGGGGGGACGTTGGGGAGCTGTTTTTT. It encodes CASSLGGDVGELFF.

This clone was seen once. The chain recombines TRBV28 with TRBJ2-1; 9 bases match TRBD2. This CDR3 has 16 amino acids. With 5 bases clipped from V and 3 bases from J, the junction kept 8 bases outside the gene matches. Germline values: CDR1 MDHEN, CDR2 SYDVKM. The CDR3 DNA reads as TGTGCCAGCAGTACTGCGGGAGGGCATTTCTACAATGAGCAGTTCTTC. Translation: CASSTAGGHFYNEQFF.

The chain uses TRBV7-3 and TRBJ2-1; TRBD1 matches at 11 bases. V dropped 0 bases and J dropped 4; count of bases not matched to a gene: 8. The CDR3 extends over 18 amino acids. Germline V lookup: CDR1 SGHTA, CDR2 FQGTGA. CDR3 amino acids: CASSLTGTGGTDYNEQFF. CDR3 DNA: TGTGCCAGCAGCTTAACCGGGACAGGGGGAACCGATTACAATGAGCAGTTCTTC.

V usage is TRBV5-1 and J usage is TRBJ1-1; TRBD1 matches 7 bases. Germline loops: CDR1 SGHRS, CDR2 YFSETQ. The ends lost 1 base at V and 4 bases at J; junction bases unmatched: 13. CDR3 length equals 17 residues. The CDR3 sequence: CASSLFGMGQIGTEAFF. As DNA, the CDR3 is TGCGCCAGCAGCTTGTTCGGCATGGGACAGATAGGCACTGAAGCTTTCTTT.

The CDR3 is CASSSDKYEQYF. The CDR3 DNA is TGTGCCAGCAGCTCGGACAAATACGAGCAGTACTTC. V usage is TRBV5-6 and J usage is TRBJ2-7; D perhaps matches TRBD1 (5 bases). CDR3 length: 12 amino acids. V was pared by 3 bases and J by 4 bases, with 8 bases between. Looked up from germline, CDR1 is SGHDT and CDR2 is YYEEEE.

V gene TRBV19 combines with J gene TRBJ2-2; TRBD1 matches 9 bases. V was pared by 7 bases and J by 5 bases, with 8 bases of the junction left unmatched. The CDR3 contains 15 residues. CDR1 LNHDA and CDR2 SQIVND come from the germline V gene (reference sequence). CDR3 in DNA: TGTGCCAGTACTCCCCCGGGACAGGGTACCGGGGAGCTGTTTTTT. Its protein is CASTPPGQGTGELFF.

This clone was detected once. The CDR3 DNA is TGTGCCAGCAGCCAATTTACGGGGACTGGCGGCTACACCTTC. It specifies CASSQFTGTGGYTF. This sequence joins TRBV16 and TRBJ1-2; D possibly corresponds to TRBD1 (5 bases). Germline CDR1 reads KGHSY; CDR2 reads FQNENV. This CDR3 is 14 amino acids long. The V end lost 1 base, the J end lost 8 bases, and 14 bases lay between the germline ends.

This chain uses TRBV5-1 with TRBJ1-4, with 8 bases aligning to TRBD1. This CDR3 is 15 amino acids long. CDR1 and CDR2 (germline): SGHRS, YFSETQ. J was trimmed by 5 bases and V by 3 bases; bases with no gene match: 6. The CDR3 nucleotides are TGCGCCAGCAGCTGGGAGGGACAGGAGAATGAAAAACTGTTTTTT. Amino acid sequence: CASSWEGQENEKLFF.

The chain recombines TRBV18 with TRBJ1-1; 9 nucleotides match TRBD1. The J segment lost 4 bases and the V segment lost 3 bases, leaving 6 bases of the junction unmatched. Germline CDR1 reads KGHSH; CDR2 reads LQKENI. There are 15 residues in the CDR3. This chain's CDR3 is CASSPNRGPGTEAFF. The CDR3 DNA reads TGTGCCAGCTCACCGAACAGGGGGCCCGGCACTGAAGCTTTCTTT.

This chain joins TRBV29-1 and TRBJ2-5; possible D gene TRBD2, 5 bases. CDR1 and CDR2 (germline): SQVTM, ANQGSEA. The CDR3 contains 12 residues. V was shortened by 7 bases and J by 5 bases, with 14 bases between the two germline ends. The CDR3 region is CSAQGLEETQYF. In DNA, the CDR3 is TGCAGCGCCCAAGGACTGGAGGAGACCCAGTACTTC.

The V gene is TRBV11-2, the J gene TRBJ2-5; D perhaps matches TRBD1 (6 bases). The germline CDR1 and CDR2 sequences are SGHAT and FQNNGV. CDR3 length: 15 amino acids. V gave up 0 bases and J gave up 5 bases, with 13 bases separating them. CDR3 sequence (DNA): TGTGCCAGCAGCTTAGATTCGGCAGGGGAGGAGACCCAGTACTTC. Encoded protein: CASSLDSAGEETQYF.

This chain links TRBV29-1 with TRBJ1-3; no clear D. The V end lost 4 bases, the J end lost 0 bases, and 10 bases lay between the germline ends. The germline gives CDR1 SQVTM, CDR2 ANQGSEA. This CDR3 spans 14 amino acids. The CDR3 nucleotides are TGCAGCGTTGTCATTACAGCCTCTGGAAACACCATATATTTT. As protein: CSVVITASGNTIYF.

The rearrangement joins TRBV7-9 to TRBJ2-3; 7 nucleotides line up with TRBD1. The V gene's germline CDR1 is SEHNR and CDR2 FQNEAQ (reference sequence). The ends lost 4 bases at V and 3 bases at J; junction bases unmatched: 7. The CDR3 length is 15 residues. Here the CDR3 DNA reads TGTGCCAGCAGCTCGACAGGGACGAGGACAGATACGCAGTATTTT. As protein: CASSSTGTRTDTQYF.

This chain uses TRBV28 with TRBJ2-7; 7 nucleotides align to TRBD1. The CDR3 runs to 14 residues. V shed 3 bases, J shed 2 bases, and the junction held 4 bases outside the gene matches. CDR1 is MDHEN and CDR2 is SYDVKM in the germline V gene. Written as DNA, the CDR3 is TGTGCCAGCAGTTTCGGAGGACAGGCCTACGAGCAGTACTTC. It is translated as CASSFGGQAYEQYF.

The chain uses TRBV29-1 and TRBJ2-2; possibly TRBD2 for D (6 bases). CDR1 and CDR2 (germline): SQVTM, ANQGSEA. Trimming left V 4 bases short and J 1 base short, with 10 bases between. The CDR3 totals 14 residues. The CDR3 DNA is TGCAGCGTTGCGGGACTGTTGAACACCGGGGAGCTGTTTTTT. Residues: CSVAGLLNTGELFF.

The gene calls are TRBV5-1 and TRBJ2-1, with 12 bases aligning to TRBD2. V shed 4 bases, J shed 1 base, and the junction held 6 bases outside the gene matches. Germline V gives CDR1 SGHRS, CDR2 YFSETQ. The CDR3 sequence is 17 residues long. The chain's CDR3 is CASSRGTSGLSYNEQFF. The CDR3 nucleotides are TGCGCCAGCAGCCGGGGGACTAGCGGGTTATCCTACAATGAGCAGTTCTTC.

The gene calls are TRBV7-3 and TRBJ2-2; D gene uncertain. The V gene's germline CDR1 is SGHTA and CDR2 FQGTGA. The CDR3 contains 15 residues. The V and J ends lost 3 bases and 0 bases respectively, with 8 bases between them. CDR3: CASSFNSPNTGELFF. The CDR3 coding sequence is TGTGCCAGCAGCTTTAACAGTCCGAACACCGGGGAGCTGTTTTTT.

V gene TRBV6-5 combines with J gene TRBJ1-2, with 7 bases fitting TRBD1. The CDR3 consists of 13 residues. V lost 6 bases and J lost 8; bases outside the gene matches: 9. CDR1 MNHEY and CDR2 SVGAGI come from the germline V gene. The CDR3 reads CASRILTGVGYTF. As DNA, the CDR3 is TGTGCCAGCAGGATCCTCACAGGGGTGGGCTACACCTTC.

The chain is built from TRBV28 and TRBJ2-2; possibly TRBD1 for D (5 bases). From germline, CDR1 is MDHEN and CDR2 SYDVKM. CDR3 length: 13 amino acids. V lost 7 bases, J lost 4 bases, and 10 bases lay in between. CDR3 region: CASTDRATGELFF. CDR3 coding DNA: TGTGCCAGCACCGACAGAGCCACCGGGGAGCTGTTTTTT.

The gene calls are TRBV18 and TRBJ2-7, with TRBD2 as a possible D gene (6 bases). There are 13 residues in the CDR3. Trimming took 0 bases from V and 6 from J, leaving 9 bases between them. The germline V gene has CDR1 KGHSH and CDR2 LQKENI. The CDR3 protein is CASSPPLAGEQYF. For the CDR3, the DNA is TGTGCCAGCTCACCACCACTAGCAGGCGAGCAGTACTTC. The full variable domain, completed using reference TRBV18 and TRBJ2-7, is NAGVMQNPRHLVRRRGQEARLRCSPMKGHSHVYWYRQLPEEGLKFMVYLQKENIIDESGMPKERFSAEFPKEGPSILRIQQVVRGDSAAYFCASSPPLAGEQYFGPGTRLTVT.

This rearrangement joins TRBV30 to TRBJ2-3; tentative D call: TRBD1 (6 bases). Germline V lookup: CDR1 GTSNPN, CDR2 SVGIG (reference sequence). Trimming pared 0 bases from V and 11 bases from J, leaving 12 bases between. The CDR3 extends over 12 amino acids. The CDR3 DNA reads as TGTGCCTGGAGTGTACAGGGTGTCGGGCAGTATTTT. It encodes CAWSVQGVGQYF.

The chain links TRBV28 to TRBJ1-4, with D perhaps TRBD1 (6 bases). This CDR3 is 17 amino acids long. Per germline, CDR1 MDHEN and CDR2 SYDVKM. Trimming pared 5 bases from V and 5 bases from J, leaving 21 bases between. In nucleotides, the CDR3 is TGTGCCAGCAGTACCGGGACACCGGGGTCAATAAATGAAAAACTGTTTTTT. This translates into CASSTGTPGSINEKLFF.